The source of this T cell receptor (beta chain) is a study of tumor-infiltrating lymphocytes in primary liver carcinoma. Study background: Patients, male and female, were 30 to 69 years old.

The length of the CDR3 is 12 residues. From germline, CDR1 is GTSNPN and CDR2 SVGIG (reference sequence). Trimming removed 4 bases at V and 1 base at J, with 7 bases between. Whole-study results and caveats: A significantly higher top-250-clone fraction was found in tumors than in blood (p = 0.039). Tumor-adjacent and tumor-blood pairs overlapped less than tumor region pairs did.

On this clonotype: Its antigen is not known. Because the CDR3 is missing its conserved closing phenylalanine or tryptophan, this is likely a read error.

TCR beta cDNA was reverse-transcribed from approximately 0.45 ug of total RNA. The reaction used a constant-region primer and ProtoScript II reverse transcriptase. Three nested multiplex PCR rounds, a slightly modified ARM-PCR method, built the TCR beta libraries. TRBV1-TRBV30 forward primers paired with a C-beta reverse primer were used in the first two PCR rounds, which ran approximately 11 cycles each. From the multiplex PCR reads, TCRdb called clonotypes with MiXCR, one entry per CDR3 protein. The profile shows more than 30,000 distinct CDR3 sequences, roughly 80% of them singletons. Co-extracting RNA and DNA was done with 20-30 mg of unsorted bulk tissue as input. Surgical resection was used to treat these primary liver carcinoma patients.

The receptor comes from a man aged 35 to 55 with primary liver carcinoma and hepatitis B virus infection. Sequenced: tumor-adjacent normal liver tissue. This sequence joins TRBV30 and TRBJ1-2; D unresolved. The CDR3 loop is CAWTSSNYGYTY. Written as DNA, the CDR3 is TGTGCCTGGACGTCAAGTAACTATGGCTACACCTAC.